This T cell receptor (beta chain) was identified in a study of T cells after yellow fever vaccination. Study summary: The SMART-Seq v4 Ultra Low Input method served to prepare the low-cell-number fractions.

This clonotype was seen a few times. The antigen is undetermined. The study's findings and limits: There was a possibility that FACS-sorted repertoires contained abundant clonotypes contaminating from the bulk population.

The V gene end was trimmed by 9 bases and the J gene end by 7 bases; junction bases not matched to a gene: 5. The CDR3 is 13 amino acids. Germline-derived CDR1 and CDR2 are KGHDR and SFDVKD. TCRdb analysed the 5' RACE reads with MiXCR anew, one entry per CDR3 protein. Of 200,000 to 300,000 distinct CDR3 sequences detected, around 13% appear once; the ten largest clones hold about 0.54%. The chain joins TRBV24-1 to TRBJ2-1; 10 nucleotides align to TRBD2. Specimen: CD4+ T cells sorted from PBMCs, collected 45 days after the yellow fever booster vaccination. The TCR originated in a man aged 30 to 39 who received the YFV17D yellow fever vaccine. The CDR3 DNA reads as TGTGCCACCGAGGTAGCGGGAGGTAATGAGCAGTTCTTC. It is translated as CATEVAGGNEQFF.